This T cell receptor (beta chain) was documented in a study of T cell responses to AZD1222 COVID-19 vaccine (dated by TCRdb to 2020 to 2022). Study-wide context: A total of 230 to 250 trial participants underwent TCR sequencing, of whom roughly 210 received two doses of AZD1222 and about 26 received two doses of the MenACWY control vaccine. Trial participants were enrolled by age into subgroups of 18-55, 56-69 and 70-plus years, and approximately 150, 30 and 60 TCR-sequenced participants, respectively, were included in these subgroups.

The study at large found these results: Most participants were white British and females outnumbered males, and the authors suggested that clonal diversity may have been underestimated. Reportedly, close to half of the unique spike-specific TCRs recognized epitopes lying outside the regions that are mutated in the B.1.351 and B.1.1.7 variants. The 56-69-year group was small, and its depth increase did not reach significance, likely because of low power. CD4 TCRs associated with the vaccine covered the entire spike protein, and the dominant responses were in regions 160-218 and 743-854. Conclusions about previously exposed vaccinees are limited because only six or seven AZD1222 recipients were SARS-CoV-2 seropositive at baseline. Because no samples from the day 14 peak response were available, repertoires could be characterized only after the peak T cell response. Spike-specific TCR breadth and depth rose significantly after two AZD1222 doses compared with day 0 and with MenACWY recipients.

V and J lose 1 base and 8 bases, and a span of 30 bases separates them. Counted from cysteine to phenylalanine, this CDR3 has 20 amino acids. Left in the record is the CDR3 DNA by itself, 60 bases read in frame from the first base. CDR1 LGHDT and CDR2 YNNKEL are derived from the germline V gene (reference sequence). The CDR3 regions of human TCRbeta chains were analyzed by immunosequencing. The study's processing was this. TCRs in the repertoires were compared against a reference library of SARS-CoV-2-specific TCRs that had been generated with the MIRA antigen-specificity platform. Breadth was defined as the fraction of unique TCRs that were SARS-CoV-2-associated, and depth was defined as the fraction of total T cells that were SARS-CoV-2-associated. Each spike-specific TCR was assigned to its reactive spike region and to a CD4 or CD8 class using the MIRA data. Log10-transformed breadth and depth values were compared by one-way ANOVA with Sidak's multiple comparisons tests. Drawn from immuneACCESS, this table holds only the in-frame rearrangements with V and J called that TCRdb kept. Clones are partly lost; checked studies trace under half to an unresolved V gene and leave the rest unexplained. Clone size and the V and J calls come from that table; the DNA yielded D and trimming. The sample profile shows around 150,000 clones; about 90% of them were found once. Of the sample, about 7.5% is held by the ten largest clones.

This sample's time point label indicates: about 28 days (+/-7) after the second vaccine dose. The treatment or condition label, read with the paper, signifies: meningococcal conjugate vaccine given as trial control. Vaccinee samples were obtained from the UK trials COV001 and COV002, which included a single-blind randomized controlled phase 2/3 trial of AZD1222 (ChAdOx1 nCoV-19) in healthy adults. Trial participant PBMC samples were collected at day 0 and day 28 after the second dose for TCRbeta chain sequencing. Worth noting for this clone: Its antigen is unknown. There are no base qualities to consult, and no much larger clone falls within one base.

The sequences come from peripheral blood, collected 28 days after the second dose of the MenACWY control vaccine. The clonotype originates from an adult who received the MenACWY meningococcal vaccine as a control. The V gene is TRBV3-1 (or the pseudogene TRBV3-2) and the J gene is TRBJ2-1, with TRBD2 tentatively as D gene (6 bases match). The DNA is TGTGCCAGCAGCCAAGGTCAGAGCAGTCCGGGACTCCAGTCGGAAGATGAGCAGTTCTTC. The encoded protein is CASSQGQSSPGLQSEDEQFF.